This TCR beta chain is drawn from a study of PD-1 blockade in classical Hodgkin lymphoma. Regarding the study as a whole: According to reports, newly diagnosed patients had lower baseline TCR diversity than healthy donors, and relapsed/refractory patients had lower baseline TCR diversity still.

There are 14 residues in the CDR3. The germline V gene has CDR1 MNHEY and CDR2 SVGAGI. Germline trimming cut 6 bases from V and 5 bases from J; bases unmatched to any gene: 7. With regard to this clone: As yet, its antigen is unknown.

Sequencing was performed with immunoSEQ multiplex PCR; in TCRdb, only in-frame clones are kept and a portion is missing. This table holds roughly 77,000 clones, more than 85% found once. Regarding time point: newly diagnosed, previously untreated cHL patient sample. Peripheral samples used as comparators were newly diagnosed, untreated classical Hodgkin lymphoma PBMCs. This chain joins TRBV6-5 and TRBJ1-2; 9 bases match TRBD1. This sequence originates from a human donor with classical Hodgkin lymphoma. Material: peripheral blood mononuclear cells (PBMCs). The CDR3 coding sequence is TGTGCCAGCAGAAAAACAGGGGGCGCTTATGGCTACACCTTC. Translating gives CASRKTGGAYGYTF.